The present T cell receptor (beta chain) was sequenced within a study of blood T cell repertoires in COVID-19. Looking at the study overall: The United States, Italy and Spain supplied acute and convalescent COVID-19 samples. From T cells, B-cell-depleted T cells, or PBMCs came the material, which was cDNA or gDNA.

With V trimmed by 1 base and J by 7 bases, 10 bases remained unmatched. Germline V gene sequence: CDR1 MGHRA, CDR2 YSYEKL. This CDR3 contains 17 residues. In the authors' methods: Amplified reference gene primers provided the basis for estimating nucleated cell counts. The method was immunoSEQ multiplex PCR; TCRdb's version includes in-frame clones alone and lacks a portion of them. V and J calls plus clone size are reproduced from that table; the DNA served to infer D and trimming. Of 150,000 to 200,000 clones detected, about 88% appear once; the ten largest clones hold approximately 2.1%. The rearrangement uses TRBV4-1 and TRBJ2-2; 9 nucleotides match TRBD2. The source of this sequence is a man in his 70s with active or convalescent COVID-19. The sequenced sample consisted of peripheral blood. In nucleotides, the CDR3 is TGCGCCAGCAGCCAAGGTGGCGGGAGGGCCGATGGCGGGGAGCTGTTTTTT. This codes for CASSQGGGRADGGELFF.